The 17 T cell receptor beta chains listed next were all sequenced from one sample in a study of T cell repertoires in cytomegalovirus infection. Their antigen targets remain unknown. TCRdb recomputed calls from the reads with MiXCR, one row per CDR3 protein. Here the sample spans about 570,000 distinct CDR3 sequences, over 35% being singletons. The sample was cultured PBMCs, taken from culture after CMV antigen stimulation. The receptors stem from a human donor in good health (CMV status not recorded). Some clones in this sample may be carry-over from other donors' samples.

This clonotype was counted between two and nine times. The chain employs TRBV2 and TRBJ2-3, with 8 bases aligning to TRBD2. This CDR3 region has 15 residues. CDR1 and CDR2 from the germline V gene are SNHLY and FYNNEI. V lost 3 bases to trimming and J lost 4 bases; unmatched junction nucleotides: 6. The CDR3 protein is CASSELGLGSDTQYF. For the CDR3, the DNA is TGTGCCAGCAGTGAGTTGGGACTAGGTTCAGATACGCAGTATTTT.

This chain joins TRBV19 and TRBJ2-2; maybe TRBD2 (6 bases). CDR3 length: 17 amino acids. Germline lookup yields CDR1 LNHDA and CDR2 SQIVND (reference sequence). V was cut by 5 bases and J by 4 bases, with 20 bases left in between. CDR3 sequence: CASSVVLVGGGTGELFF. The CDR3 nucleotides read TGTGCCAGTAGTGTCGTTTTGGTCGGGGGAGGCACCGGGGAGCTGTTTTTT.

This clonotype showed up just a few times. The rearrangement links TRBV20-1 to TRBJ2-3, with 13 bases fitting TRBD2. V lost 6 bases and J lost 6; bases outside the gene matches: 15. CDR1 and CDR2 (germline): DFQATT, SNEGSKA (reference sequence). The CDR3 totals 17 residues. Here the CDR3 DNA reads TGCAGTGCCCCCGGACTAGCGGGAGTAGAATACGCGGATACGCAGTATTTT. This translates into CSAPGLAGVEYADTQYF.

This chain uses TRBV27 with TRBJ2-7, with 11 bases lining up with TRBD2. Germline V gives CDR1 MNHEY, CDR2 SMNVEV (reference sequence). CDR3 length: 15 residues. V trimming: 8 bases; J trimming: 0 bases; junction bases outside the gene matches: 6. The CDR3 DNA reads TGTGCCAGCTGGGGACTAGCGGACAACTCCTACGAGCAGTACTTC. This gives the protein CASWGLADNSYEQYF.

As to this clonotype: The junction and the germline gene differ at one end; a read error may be behind it. The chain recombines TRBV6-2 or TRBV6-3 with TRBJ1-1; D is unresolved. CDR1 and CDR2 from the germline V gene are MNHEY and SVGEGT. The CDR3 consists of 15 residues. The CDR3 nucleotides are TGTGCCAGTAGTTACTCGTATGGTCTGAACACTGAAGCTTTCTTT. Amino acids: CASSYSYGLNTEAFF.

CDR3 in amino acids: CSVEEGPNEQYF. DNA for the CDR3: TGCAGCGTTGAGGAGGGGCCCAACGAGCAGTACTTC. The V call is TRBV29-1, the J call TRBJ2-7, with TRBD2 as a possible D gene (6 bases). The CDR3 is 12 amino acids. V lost 3 bases to trimming and J lost 5 bases, with 11 bases between them. Germline V gene data show CDR1 as SQVTM and CDR2 as ANQGSEA.

The CDR3 is CASSQEDRFNEKLFF. CDR3 DNA: TGTGCCAGCAGCCAAGAGGACAGGTTTAATGAAAAACTGTTTTTT. The V and J genes are TRBV3-1 and TRBJ1-4; 7 nucleotides line up with TRBD1. The V and J ends lost 0 bases and 4 bases, in that order; junction bases with no gene match: 2. Germline CDR1 and CDR2: LGHDT and YNNKEL (reference sequence). The CDR3 length is 15 residues.

This chain joins TRBV6-6 and TRBJ2-2; TRBD2 agrees at 7 bases. Germline V gene sequence: CDR1 MNHNY, CDR2 SVGAGI (reference sequence). Unmatched junction bases numbered 5, after V lost 3 bases and J lost 4 bases. The CDR3 consists of 15 residues. Written as DNA, the CDR3 is TGTGCCAGCAGTTATATGGCGGGGGTCACCGGGGAGCTGTTTTTT. Residues: CASSYMAGVTGELFF.

The rearrangement joins TRBV2 to TRBJ2-1; 10 bases fit TRBD2. The germline V gene has CDR1 SNHLY and CDR2 FYNNEI. J gave up 10 bases and V 6 bases, and 12 bases lay outside the gene matches. CDR3 length: 15 amino acids. CDR3 region: CASRARLAGVGEQFF. For the CDR3, the DNA is TGTGCCAGCAGGGCAAGGCTAGCGGGAGTGGGAGAGCAGTTCTTC. The full variable domain, in which reference TRBV2 and TRBJ2-1 provide the parts outside the CDR3, is EPEVTQTPSHQVTQMGQEVILRCVPISNHLYFYWYRQILGQKVEFLVSFYNNEISEKSEIFDDQFSVERPDGSNFTLKIRSTKLEDSAMYFCASRARLAGVGEQFFGPGTRLTVL.

The V and J genes are TRBV20-1 and TRBJ2-5, with 8 nucleotides matching TRBD1. J gave up 9 bases and V 2 bases, and 11 bases lay outside the gene matches. The CDR3 has 14 amino acids. The germline V gene has CDR1 DFQATT and CDR2 SNEGSKA (reference sequence). The CDR3 loop is CSARRGTGAGAQYF. The CDR3 region has the DNA TGCAGTGCTAGAAGGGGGACAGGTGCAGGGGCCCAGTACTTC.

This clonotype came up a few times. The V gene is TRBV7-2, the J gene TRBJ1-1, with a possible D match to TRBD1 (5 bases). Germline V CDR1 and CDR2: SGHTA, FQGNSA. The CDR3 has 12 residues. The V end lost 1 base, the J end lost 7 bases, and 7 bases lay between the germline ends. The CDR3 sequence is CASSLGGVEAFF. The CDR3 DNA follows: TGTGCCAGCAGCTTAGGGGGGGTTGAAGCTTTCTTT.

This clonotype was detected only a few times. V usage is TRBV7-2 and J usage is TRBJ2-1, with TRBD1 matching over 8 bases. The CDR3 consists of 15 residues. In germline, CDR1 is SGHTA, CDR2 FQGNSA. Trimming removed 3 bases from V and 2 bases from J; junction bases left unmatched: 3. The CDR3 loop reads CASSFQGAAYNEQFF. The CDR3, as DNA: TGTGCCAGCAGCTTCCAGGGGGCCGCCTACAATGAGCAGTTCTTC.

The chain has TRBV5-6 and TRBJ2-1; 13 bases are a match to TRBD2. The germline V gene has CDR1 SGHDT and CDR2 YYEEEE. Losses at the gene ends were 1 base for V and 6 bases for J; bases not matched to a gene: 7. The CDR3 spans 17 residues. The CDR3 nucleotides read TGTGCCAGCAGCTTGCCGAGTACTAGCGGGAGGGCCAATGAGCAGTTCTTC. It codes for CASSLPSTSGRANEQFF.

The rearrangement joins TRBV2 to TRBJ2-7, with TRBD2 matching 14 bases. The V gene's germline CDR1 is SNHLY and CDR2 FYNNEI. Trimming at V came to 8 bases and at J to 8 bases, leaving 8 bases not matched to a gene. CDR3 length equals 14 residues. DNA of the CDR3: TGTGCCAGCCGGCCGGGACTAGCGGGGGCCCAGCAGTACTTC. It translates to CASRPGLAGAQQYF.

This clonotype has more than one count but fewer than ten. The rearrangement joins TRBV6-6 to TRBJ2-1; D gene ambiguous. This CDR3 is 14 amino acids long. The germline V gene has CDR1 MNHNY and CDR2 SVGAGI (reference sequence). Between the trimmed V and J ends, which lost 0 bases and 7 bases, there was a span of 10 bases. The CDR3 sequence: CASSYSYRTNEQFF. CDR3 in DNA: TGTGCCAGCAGTTACTCGTATCGCACAAATGAGCAGTTCTTC.

This chain joins TRBV27 and TRBJ2-2, with TRBD2 as a possible D gene (6 bases). V gave up 1 base and J gave up 5 bases, with 11 bases separating them. Germline V lookup: CDR1 MNHEY, CDR2 SMNVEV (reference sequence). CDR3 length: 15 amino acids. The CDR3 region is CASSLLGRWTGELFF. DNA for the CDR3: TGTGCCAGCAGTTTATTAGGGAGGTGGACCGGGGAGCTGTTTTTT.

This sequence joins TRBV7-2 and TRBJ1-2; D is uncertain. In germline, CDR1 is SGHTA, CDR2 FQGNSA. V dropped 5 bases and J dropped 4 bases, with 14 bases sitting between them. The length of the CDR3 is 14 residues. The CDR3 loop reads CTSSRPGRTYGYTF. The DNA for the CDR3 is TGTACCAGCAGCCGCCCAGGCAGGACCTATGGCTACACCTTC.